A single sample is the source of the 32 T cell receptor beta chains below, sequenced in a study of blood T cell repertoires in COVID-19. Produced via immunoSEQ multiplex PCR; TCRdb's table is partial and in-frame only. The sample carries roughly 41,000 clones, more than 75% recorded once. The sample consisted of peripheral blood. These TCRs come from a human donor in a cohort sampled during active COVID-19.

This chain connects TRBV10-3 to TRBJ1-5; D remains unclear. With 3 bases removed from V and 1 base from J, the gap between germline ends came to 10 bases. CDR1 is ENHRY, CDR2 SYGVKD, per germline. This CDR3 region has 15 residues. The CDR3 is CAISDGLTSNQPQHF. DNA for the CDR3: TGTGCCATCAGTGACGGGTTGACGAGCAATCAGCCCCAGCATTTT.

The gene calls are TRBV21-1 and TRBJ2-7; the DNA was not compared with TRBD1, the D call given in the table. TRBV21-1 is marked as a pseudogene. The CDR3 is 16 amino acids. The CDR3 region is CASSKDRQGATDEQYF. As DNA, the CDR3 is TGTGCCAGCAGCAAAGATCGCCAGGGGGCGACAGACGAGCAGTACTTC.

The chain joins TRBV29-1 to TRBJ2-5, with 7 bases identical to TRBD2. J was trimmed by 7 bases and V by 8 bases; bases with no gene match: 10. From germline, CDR1 is SQVTM and CDR2 ANQGSEA. This CDR3 is built from 12 residues. The CDR3 sequence: CSTSGLVGTQYF. As DNA, the CDR3 is TGCAGCACCTCCGGACTAGTTGGGACCCAGTACTTC.

The chain couples TRBV7-3 to TRBJ2-1; perhaps TRBD2 as D (5 bases). The CDR3 has 12 residues. V dropped 2 bases and J dropped 9 bases, with 8 bases sitting between them. Germline CDR1 and CDR2: SGHTA and FQGTGA. CDR3 bases: TGTGCCAGCAGCTTAGGACGGGGTGAGCAGTTCTTC. Translated: CASSLGRGEQFF.

The chain uses TRBV7-3 and TRBJ1-1; D possibly corresponds to TRBD1 (6 bases). Trimming took 2 bases from V and 7 from J, leaving 11 bases between them. This CDR3 has 13 amino acids. In germline, CDR1 is SGHTA, CDR2 FQGTGA. CDR3 sequence reads: CASSLPPTGEAFF. The CDR3 bases are TGTGCCAGCAGCTTACCGCCGACAGGTGAAGCTTTCTTT.

This clone was seen just once. This chain links TRBV3-1 (or the pseudogene TRBV3-2) with TRBJ2-1; 8 bases fit TRBD2. Germline V gene data show CDR1 as LGHDT and CDR2 as YNNKEL (reference sequence). V lost 2 bases to trimming and J lost 9 bases; unmatched junction nucleotides: 9. This CDR3 has 15 residues. The CDR3: CASSQSTGRAGEQFF. CDR3 bases: TGTGCCAGCAGCCAATCGACCGGGAGGGCAGGTGAGCAGTTCTTC.

The rearrangement links TRBV28 to TRBJ1-6, with 7 positions matching TRBD1. Germline V gene data show CDR1 as MDHEN and CDR2 as SYDVKM. The CDR3 loop spans 15 amino acids. With V trimmed by 6 bases and J by 7 bases, 9 bases remained unmatched. As DNA, the CDR3 is TGTGCCAGCAGCCCTACCGACAGGGACAATTCACCCCTCCACTTT. Translating gives CASSPTDRDNSPLHF.

This sequence joins TRBV29-1 and TRBJ1-2; 7 bases match TRBD1. Germline lookup yields CDR1 SQVTM and CDR2 ANQGSEA. This CDR3 contains 12 residues. J lost 5 bases, V lost 6 bases, and 6 bases had no gene match. The DNA of the CDR3 is TGCAGCGTGACAGGGACGGGATATGGCTACACCTTC. As protein: CSVTGTGYGYTF.

The V and J genes are TRBV5-1 and TRBJ2-7; 10 nucleotides agree with TRBD1. Per the germline V gene, CDR1 is SGHRS and CDR2 is YFSETQ. The CDR3 runs to 15 residues. Trimming removed 2 bases from V and 3 bases from J; junction bases left unmatched: 5. CDR3 protein: CASSFRDRGFYEQYF. The CDR3 nucleotides read TGCGCCAGCAGCTTCCGGGACAGGGGCTTCTACGAGCAGTACTTC.

V usage is TRBV11-2 and J usage is TRBJ2-5; TRBD1 is a possible D gene (5 bases). The CDR3 runs to 14 residues. Deletions cut 2 bases from V and 4 bases from J, with 11 bases between. Looked up from germline, CDR1 is SGHAT and CDR2 is FQNNGV. The CDR3 nucleotides read TGTGCCAGCAGCTTATCCCCAGGGCTAGAGACCCAGTACTTC. This encodes CASSLSPGLETQYF.

This clone is a singleton in its sample. The chain combines TRBV15 with TRBJ2-6; no reliable D call. In germline, CDR1 is LNHNV, CDR2 YYDKDF (reference sequence). This CDR3 spans 16 amino acids. The ends were cut back, 5 bases at V and 0 bases at J, with 11 bases in the middle. The chain's CDR3 is CATSGRRHSGANVLTF. CDR3 coding DNA: TGTGCCACCAGCGGTAGAAGACACTCTGGGGCCAACGTCCTGACTTTC.

J is TRBJ2-1 and V is TRBV28; 7 nucleotides line up with TRBD1. This CDR3 contains 16 residues. The germline V gene has CDR1 MDHEN and CDR2 SYDVKM. The V and J ends lost 2 bases and 4 bases, in that order; junction bases with no gene match: 8. For the CDR3, the DNA is TGTGCCAGCAGTTTAGAACCGGGACAGAGTTACAATGAGCAGTTCTTC. The encoded protein is CASSLEPGQSYNEQFF.

V gene TRBV7-7 combines with J gene TRBJ2-6; D may be TRBD2 (5 bases). The V and J ends lost 4 bases and 0 bases respectively, with 7 bases between them. CDR1 is SSHAT and CDR2 is FNYEAQ in the germline V gene (reference sequence). The CDR3 is made up of 15 amino acids. The CDR3 region has the DNA TGTGCCAGCAGCTATGGGAGCTCTGGGGCCAACGTCCTGACTTTC. Amino acid sequence: CASSYGSSGANVLTF.

The rearrangement joins TRBV7-9 to TRBJ1-5; 10 bases agree with TRBD1. The junction had 7 bases not matched to a gene; V was cut back by 5 bases and J by 6 bases. The CDR3 has 15 amino acids. CDR1 is SEHNR and CDR2 is FQNEAQ in the germline V gene (reference sequence). For the CDR3, the DNA is TGTGCCAGCAGCACATCCGGGACAGGGGTTCAGCCCCAGCATTTT. Encoded protein: CASSTSGTGVQPQHF.

V gene TRBV28 combines with J gene TRBJ2-1; a possible D gene is TRBD2 (6 bases). In germline, CDR1 is MDHEN, CDR2 SYDVKM. The CDR3 consists of 17 residues. V lost 3 bases to trimming and J lost 3 bases, with 18 bases between them. The DNA of the CDR3 is TGTGCCAGCAGTTTCCCTACTAGCTCATCTAGCTACAATGAGCAGTTCTTC. Translating gives CASSFPTSSSSYNEQFF.

The chain links TRBV5-6 to TRBJ2-3; 10 bases map to TRBD2. Looked up from germline, CDR1 is SGHDT and CDR2 is YYEEEE. The CDR3 has 16 residues. J gave up 1 base and V 2 bases, and 4 bases lay outside the gene matches. CDR3 in DNA: TGTGCCAGCAGCTTCTTAGCGGGAGGTCGCACAGATACGCAGTATTTT. It specifies CASSFLAGGRTDTQYF.

This clone came up a few times. The genes are TRBV28 and TRBJ1-4; 10 bases are a match to TRBD1. V gave up 5 bases and J gave up 10 bases; unmatched junction bases: 16. Germline V lookup: CDR1 MDHEN, CDR2 SYDVKM. CDR3 size: 17 residues. In DNA form, the CDR3 reads TGTGCCAGCAGTGGGCCGACAGGGGGCGGCGAAATCGGAAAACTGTTTTTT. Protein sequence: CASSGPTGGGEIGKLFF.

This clone was found once. The V gene is TRBV5-6, the J gene TRBJ2-4, with 7 positions matching TRBD1. Trimming at V came to 0 bases and at J to 1 base, leaving 7 bases not matched to a gene. The germline V gene encodes CDR1 SGHDT and CDR2 YYEEEE. The CDR3 runs 17 residues. CDR3 residues: CASSLAVSDRAKNIQYF. CDR3 nucleotide sequence: TGTGCCAGCAGCTTGGCCGTATCGGACAGGGCCAAAAACATTCAGTACTTC. The full variable domain, in which reference TRBV5-6 and TRBJ2-4 provide the parts outside the CDR3, is DAGVTQSPTHLIKTRGQQVTLRCSPKSGHDTVSWYQQALGQGPQFIFQYYEEEERQRGNFPDRFSGHQFPNYSSELNVNALLLGDSALYLCASSLAVSDRAKNIQYFGAGTRLSVL.

The gene calls are TRBV6-6 and TRBJ2-5; 9 bases line up with TRBD1. The CDR3 sequence is 15 residues long. Per germline, CDR1 MNHNY and CDR2 SVGAGI (reference sequence). Germline trimming cut 2 bases from V and 4 bases from J; bases unmatched to any gene: 5. This chain's CDR3 is CASSYGDRVRETQYF. CDR3 nucleotides: TGTGCCAGCAGTTACGGGGACAGGGTACGAGAGACCCAGTACTTC.

This clone is a singleton in its sample. The gene calls are TRBV6-8 and TRBJ2-6; the match to TRBD1 covers 7 bases. The germline CDR1 and CDR2 sequences are MNHGY and SAAAGT. V shed 8 bases, J shed 0 bases, and the junction held 16 bases outside the gene matches. There are 19 residues in the CDR3. The CDR3 spells CASLSSRDSYISGANVLTF. The DNA for the CDR3 is TGTGCCAGCTTATCGTCTCGGGACAGCTACATCTCTGGGGCCAACGTCCTGACTTTC.

This chain joins TRBV19 and TRBJ1-4, with TRBD1 as a possible D gene (5 bases). This CDR3 is 14 amino acids long. Germline V gene lookup returns CDR1 LNHDA and CDR2 SQIVND (reference sequence). Trimming stripped 5 bases from V and 0 bases from J, with 7 bases between. The CDR3, as DNA: TGTGCCAGTAGTGACAGTGCAACTAATGAAAAACTGTTTTTT. Translated: CASSDSATNEKLFF.

The genes are TRBV18 and TRBJ1-1; D remains unclear. The CDR3 has 14 amino acids. Germline assignment: CDR1 KGHSH and CDR2 LQKENI. The V end was cut by 2 bases, the J end by 3 bases, with 10 bases between. The CDR3: CASSPADLDTEAFF. The CDR3 DNA reads TGTGCCAGCTCACCAGCAGACTTGGACACTGAAGCTTTCTTT.

This chain links TRBV28 with TRBJ2-4; 8 bases align to TRBD1. With 5 bases clipped from V and 1 base from J, the junction kept 7 bases outside the gene matches. This CDR3 contains 16 residues. The germline V gene encodes CDR1 MDHEN and CDR2 SYDVKM. The CDR3 bases are TGTGCCAGCAGTACCTACAGGGGGTCGGCCAAAAACATTCAGTACTTC. It specifies CASSTYRGSAKNIQYF.

This clone came up once. The gene calls are TRBV30 and TRBJ1-6; TRBD1 matches at 10 bases. The V gene's germline CDR1 is GTSNPN and CDR2 SVGIG (reference sequence). The CDR3 is 15 residues long. Unmatched junction bases numbered 7, after V lost 2 bases and J lost 9 bases. CDR3 in DNA: TGTGCCTGGAGTACATCCGGGACAGGGGTTTCACCCCTCCACTTT. This codes for CAWSTSGTGVSPLHF.

A few counts support this clone. The chain carries TRBV19 and TRBJ1-2; TRBD1 aligns across 8 bases. The CDR3 has 13 amino acids. CDR1 LNHDA and CDR2 SQIVND come from the germline V gene (reference sequence). The ends lost 7 bases at V and 3 bases at J; junction bases unmatched: 4. CDR3: CASTMTGDYGYTF. DNA of the CDR3: TGTGCCAGTACTATGACAGGGGACTATGGCTACACCTTC.

The J gene is TRBJ1-5, the V gene TRBV5-1; D is ambiguous. Germline V lookup: CDR1 SGHRS, CDR2 YFSETQ. The CDR3 is 15 residues long. V lost 0 bases, J lost 2 bases, and 9 bases lay in between. CDR3 in amino acids: CASSLDGQGNQPQHF. The CDR3 DNA reads as TGCGCCAGCAGCTTGGACGGCCAGGGCAATCAGCCCCAGCATTTT.

CDR3 bases: TGTGCCACCAGTGTAGGTGGGGCTCAGCCCCAGCATTTT. It codes for CATSVGGAQPQHF. The gene calls are TRBV24-1 and TRBJ1-5; the D gene is possibly TRBD1 (5 bases). This CDR3 has 13 residues. The V gene's germline CDR1 is KGHDR and CDR2 SFDVKD. Trimming removed 5 bases at V and 6 bases at J, with 10 bases between.

This clone was picked up one time. The rearrangement joins TRBV6-6 to TRBJ1-2; 9 bases are shared with TRBD1. The V and J ends lost 7 bases and 7 bases, in that order; junction bases with no gene match: 10. Germline V gene data show CDR1 as MNHNY and CDR2 as SVGAGI (reference sequence). CDR3 length: 14 residues. This CDR3 reads CASTPPQGALGYTF. CDR3 sequence (DNA): TGTGCCAGCACCCCCCCACAGGGGGCGCTTGGCTACACCTTC.

V usage is TRBV5-1 and J usage is TRBJ2-3, with D maybe TRBD2 (6 bases). The V and J ends lost 4 bases and 1 base respectively, with 16 bases between them. This CDR3 is built from 16 residues. Germline values: CDR1 SGHRS, CDR2 YFSETQ. The CDR3 region is CASSQTSSVGTDTQYF. The DNA for the CDR3 is TGCGCCAGCAGCCAAACGTCTAGCGTAGGCACAGATACGCAGTATTTT.

V is TRBV20-1 and J is TRBJ2-1; maybe TRBD2 (6 bases). CDR1 and CDR2 from the germline V gene are DFQATT and SNEGSKA (reference sequence). This CDR3 has 11 residues. V lost 8 bases, J lost 8 bases, and 13 bases lay in between. CDR3 bases: TGCAGTTCGCTCGGAGGGTATGAGCAGTTCTTC. This codes for CSSLGGYEQFF.

The chain has TRBV6-5 and TRBJ2-1; 11 nucleotides agree with TRBD2. The CDR3 contains 15 residues. The germline gives CDR1 MNHEY, CDR2 SVGAGI. J was trimmed by 3 bases and V by 8 bases; bases with no gene match: 6. The CDR3 reads CASAGTSGIYNEQFF. Here the CDR3 DNA reads TGTGCCAGCGCAGGGACTAGCGGAATCTACAATGAGCAGTTCTTC.

The rearrangement uses TRBV3-1 (or the pseudogene TRBV3-2) and TRBJ2-1; D perhaps matches TRBD2 (6 bases). Trimming shortened V by 4 bases and J by 0 bases, and 10 bases separated the two germline ends. Germline CDR1 is LGHDT and CDR2 is YNNKEL (reference sequence). CDR3 length: 15 residues. CDR3 sequence: CASSPSSVSYNEQFF. CDR3 coding DNA: TGTGCCAGCAGCCCCTCTAGCGTCTCCTACAATGAGCAGTTCTTC.